This T cell receptor beta chain was recorded in a study of Ad26.COV2.S vaccination and SARS-CoV-2 variants. Broader study findings: Breadth of non-spike TCRs did not differ between vaccinees and placebo recipients. People who got the vaccine had more spike-specific TCR breadth than people who got placebo. Researchers cautioned that TCR breadth and depth analyses may have underestimated total T cell responses.

The treatment: around 19 received Ad26.COV2.S at low or high dose, single or two shots; roughly 5 received placebo; per-sample allocation not given. Sampling happened 63 days after the first vaccine or placebo injection. Vaccination employed an Ad26 vector expressing the Wuhan-strain SARS-CoV-2 spike. The assay was immunoSEQ multiplex PCR, and TCRdb's table has in-frame clones only and misses some. The sample has about 350,000 clones, approximately 85% seen once. Trimming took 6 bases from V and 0 from J, leaving 6 bases between them. Germline loops: CDR1 MNHEY, CDR2 SMNVEV (reference sequence). The CDR3 runs 12 residues. Only a few counts were recorded for this clone. The antigen is unknown.

This chain uses TRBV27 with TRBJ2-7; a possible D gene is TRBD2 (5 bases). This clonotype was obtained from a person aged 18-60 years who received the Ad26.COV2.S COVID-19 vaccine or a placebo. This specimen consisted of peripheral blood, obtained in a trial of Ad26.COV2.S vaccine versus placebo. In DNA, the CDR3 is TGTGCCAGCAGAGACTACTCCTACGAGCAGTACTTC. It is translated as CASRDYSYEQYF.